A single sample is the source of the 23 T cell receptor beta chains below, sequenced in a study of blood T cell repertoires in COVID-19. The method was immunoSEQ multiplex PCR; TCRdb's version includes in-frame clones alone and lacks a portion of them. The sample lists over 300,000 clones; around 86% were seen once. The source material was PBMCs or T cells enriched from blood (not recorded which). The receptor source for this set is a woman aged 18-29 years who had recovered from COVID-19.

This clone was seen only once. The chain uses TRBV5-1 and TRBJ1-1, with D perhaps matching TRBD1 (6 bases). Germline V gene data show CDR1 as SGHRS and CDR2 as YFSETQ. The CDR3 covers 15 residues. V was shortened by 0 bases and J by 5 bases, with 14 bases between the two germline ends. CDR3 coding DNA: TGCGCCAGCAGCTTGGGGGACACGAGGGGGACTGAAGCTTTCTTT. This codes for CASSLGDTRGTEAFF.

The gene calls are TRBV11-2 and TRBJ2-7; 7 bases fit TRBD1. Trimming removed 0 bases from V and 4 bases from J; junction bases left unmatched: 6. The germline CDR1 and CDR2 sequences are SGHAT and FQNNGV. CDR3 length equals 15 residues. The CDR3 nucleotides read TGTGCCAGCAGCTTAGATCGGAACAGGGGTTACGAGCAGTACTTC. It encodes CASSLDRNRGYEQYF.

This rearrangement joins TRBV5-6 to TRBJ1-2; TRBD1 aligns across 9 bases. Germline V gene lookup returns CDR1 SGHDT and CDR2 YYEEEE. There are 12 residues in the CDR3. V was clipped by 7 bases and J by 8 bases; unmatched bases: 6. CDR3 nucleotides: TGTGCCAGCTGGGACAGGGCCGGGGGCTACACCTTC. This codes for CASWDRAGGYTF.

This clone came up once. The rearrangement uses TRBV14 and TRBJ2-5; 8 positions agree with TRBD2. The CDR3 sequence is 15 residues long. V trimming: 0 bases; J trimming: 7 bases; junction bases outside the gene matches: 7. Germline-derived CDR1 and CDR2 are SGHDN and FVKESK. The CDR3 DNA reads TGTGCCAGCAGCCAAGACGGGGGGGGCCTCGGGACCCAGTACTTC. Its protein product is CASSQDGGGLGTQYF.

This CDR3 reads CASSGYRGWTEAFF. CDR3 nucleotide sequence: TGTGCCAGCAGCGGATACAGGGGGTGGACTGAAGCTTTCTTT. The chain is built from TRBV11-2 and TRBJ1-1; 8 bases agree with TRBD1. Per germline, CDR1 SGHAT and CDR2 FQNNGV. The ends lost 5 bases at V and 5 bases at J; junction bases unmatched: 7. This CDR3 has 14 amino acids.

The table lists this clone with a few counts. This sequence joins TRBV6-6 and TRBJ2-1; 8 bases align to TRBD2. V gave up 7 bases and J gave up 2 bases; unmatched junction bases: 7. Germline V CDR1 and CDR2: MNHNY, SVGAGI (reference sequence). The CDR3 is 15 residues long. CDR3: CASNPTSGAYNEQFF. The CDR3 DNA sequence: TGTGCCAGCAACCCAACTAGCGGAGCCTACAATGAGCAGTTCTTC.

V is TRBV7-2 and J is TRBJ2-7; the D gene is possibly TRBD1 (7 bases). The V and J ends lost 5 bases and 1 base respectively, with 15 bases between them. The CDR3 spans 15 residues. The germline V gene encodes CDR1 SGHTA and CDR2 FQGNSA. CDR3 DNA sequence: TGTGCCAGCAGCGCCGACAGGGCGGGATCCTACGAGCAGTACTTC. Encoded protein: CASSADRAGSYEQYF.

The chain couples TRBV19 to TRBJ2-7; D not resolved. V was clipped by 6 bases and J by 2 bases, with 14 bases between them. The CDR3 covers 14 residues. Per the germline V gene, CDR1 is LNHDA and CDR2 is SQIVND (reference sequence). The CDR3 DNA is TGTGCCAGTAGCAATTTTCCGACAACCTACGAGCAGTACTTC. Translating it yields CASSNFPTTYEQYF.

The chain uses TRBV7-2 and TRBJ2-3, with 7 positions matching TRBD1. The V segment lost 3 bases and the J segment 4 bases; nucleotides outside the gene matches: 7. This CDR3 has 15 residues. The germline gives CDR1 SGHTA, CDR2 FQGNSA. CDR3 sequence reads: CASSFPTGYADTQYF. CDR3 nucleotide sequence: TGTGCCAGCAGCTTTCCGACAGGGTATGCAGATACGCAGTATTTT.

The CDR3 loop reads CASSHGQEGTDTQYF. For the CDR3, the DNA is TGTGCCAGCAGCCACGGACAGGAGGGGACAGATACGCAGTATTTT. V usage is TRBV5-5 and J usage is TRBJ2-3; TRBD1 might be the D (7 bases). The CDR3 totals 15 residues. Germline CDR1 SGHKS, CDR2 YYEKEE (reference sequence). Deletions cut 4 bases from V and 3 bases from J, with 15 bases between.

This chain links TRBV28 with TRBJ2-1; D possibly corresponds to TRBD1 (5 bases). Between the trimmed V and J ends, which lost 2 bases and 0 bases, there was a span of 11 bases. The CDR3 has 16 amino acids. CDR1 MDHEN and CDR2 SYDVKM come from the germline V gene. The CDR3 sequence is CASSLARQTSYNEQFF. The CDR3 region has the DNA TGTGCCAGCAGTTTAGCCCGACAGACCTCCTACAATGAGCAGTTCTTC.

As for this clone: Different DNA sequences within this sample yield the same CDR3. J is TRBJ2-2 and V is TRBV30, with D hard to call. The CDR3 extends over 11 amino acids. CDR1 is GTSNPN and CDR2 is SVGIG in the germline V gene (reference sequence). V dropped 7 bases and J dropped 4 bases, with 7 bases sitting between them. CDR3 sequence reads: CASDSTGELFF. The CDR3 coding sequence is TGTGCCTCCGACTCCACCGGGGAGCTGTTTTTT. Variable domain in full (rest from reference TRBV30 and TRBJ2-2): SQTIHQWPATLVQPVGSPLSLECTVEGTSNPNLYWYRQAAGRGLQLLFYSVGIGQISSEVPQNLSASRPQDRQFILSSKKLLLSDSGFYLCASDSTGELFFGEGSRLTVL.

There are a few counts of this clone. The chain recombines TRBV7-6 with TRBJ2-1; 11 positions agree with TRBD2. V lost 4 bases and J lost 4; bases outside the gene matches: 3. Germline-derived CDR1 and CDR2 are SGHVS and FNYEAQ. This CDR3 is built from 15 residues. The CDR3 sequence: CASSSGLAVYNEQFF. The CDR3 DNA is TGTGCCAGCAGCTCGGGACTAGCGGTTTACAATGAGCAGTTCTTC.

The genes are TRBV10-3 and TRBJ2-3; TRBD2 matches at 8 bases. CDR3 length: 13 amino acids. Germline assignment: CDR1 ENHRY and CDR2 SYGVKD. V lost 8 bases to trimming and J lost 3 bases; unmatched junction nucleotides: 4. The CDR3, as DNA: TGTGCCATCTGGGCTAGCGGGACAGATACGCAGTATTTT. Protein product: CAIWASGTDTQYF.

The CDR3 nucleotides are TGTGCCACCAGTGAATCCGGACAGTTCACCGGGGAGCTGTTTTTT. Protein: CATSESGQFTGELFF. The chain joins TRBV24-1 to TRBJ2-2; tentative D call: TRBD1 (6 bases). The germline CDR1 and CDR2 sequences are KGHDR and SFDVKD. The CDR3 is 15 amino acids. V lost 4 bases, J lost 4 bases, and 12 bases lay in between.

The CDR3 sequence is CASSLAPGNYGYTF. In nucleotides, the CDR3 is TGTGCCAGCAGCTTGGCCCCGGGGAACTATGGCTACACCTTC. The chain links TRBV5-6 to TRBJ1-2; D unclear. With 0 bases removed from V and 2 bases from J, the gap between germline ends came to 8 bases. Germline V gene sequence: CDR1 SGHDT, CDR2 YYEEEE. The CDR3 has 14 amino acids.

The CDR3 is CSAGTDYGYTF. The CDR3 DNA follows: TGCAGTGCCGGGACAGACTATGGCTACACCTTC. The chain employs TRBV20-1 and TRBJ1-2; 7 nucleotides line up with TRBD1. Germline lookup yields CDR1 DFQATT and CDR2 SNEGSKA (reference sequence). The CDR3 is 11 amino acids. The ends lost 6 bases at V and 3 bases at J; junction bases unmatched: 1.

V gene TRBV25-1 combines with J gene TRBJ2-4; TRBD2 matches 7 bases. CDR3 length: 12 residues. Germline V gives CDR1 MGHDK, CDR2 SYGVNS. V dropped 6 bases and J dropped 9; count of bases not matched to a gene: 5. CDR3: CASRGPGGIQYF. The CDR3 DNA reads as TGTGCCAGCAGAGGTCCGGGGGGCATTCAGTACTTC.

The chain employs TRBV25-1 and TRBJ1-2; 9 positions match TRBD1. Per the germline V gene, CDR1 is MGHDK and CDR2 is SYGVNS. The CDR3 sequence is 14 residues long. V lost 5 bases, J lost 5 bases, and 6 bases stayed unmatched. The CDR3 reads CASSQPGQGYGYTF. The CDR3 coding sequence is TGTGCCAGCAGTCAACCGGGACAGGGATATGGCTACACCTTC.

The chain joins TRBV29-1 to TRBJ2-3; 10 bases align to TRBD2. J lost 0 bases, V lost 3 bases, and 3 bases had no gene match. The CDR3 spans 15 residues. CDR1 and CDR2 (germline): SQVTM, ANQGSEA. CDR3: CSVELLAGSTDTQYF. The CDR3, as DNA: TGCAGCGTTGAGCTACTAGCGGGAAGCACAGATACGCAGTATTTT.

This clone was seen a few times. The chain links TRBV19 to TRBJ1-5, with no clear D. Looked up from germline, CDR1 is LNHDA and CDR2 is SQIVND (reference sequence). The CDR3 is made up of 13 amino acids. V dropped 4 bases and J dropped 5 bases, with 9 bases sitting between them. The CDR3 region is CASSSREYQPQHF. CDR3 coding DNA: TGTGCCAGTAGTAGTAGGGAGTATCAGCCCCAGCATTTT.

The chain combines TRBV3-1 (or the pseudogene TRBV3-2) with TRBJ1-5; D unresolved. The CDR3 has 16 residues. Germline CDR1 is LGHDT and CDR2 is YNNKEL (reference sequence). Trimming cost V 5 bases and J 2 bases, with 16 bases left between them. This CDR3 is CASSSGSQGGNQPQHF. For the CDR3, the DNA is TGTGCCAGCAGCTCCGGGTCGCAAGGAGGCAATCAGCCCCAGCATTTT.

The chain couples TRBV27 to TRBJ1-1, with no clear D. V was cut by 6 bases and J by 5 bases, with 13 bases left in between. The CDR3 spans 13 residues. Germline V lookup: CDR1 MNHEY, CDR2 SMNVEV (reference sequence). The CDR3, as DNA: TGTGCCAGCAGAATCCACCGAGGTACTGAAGCTTTCTTT. Protein: CASRIHRGTEAFF.